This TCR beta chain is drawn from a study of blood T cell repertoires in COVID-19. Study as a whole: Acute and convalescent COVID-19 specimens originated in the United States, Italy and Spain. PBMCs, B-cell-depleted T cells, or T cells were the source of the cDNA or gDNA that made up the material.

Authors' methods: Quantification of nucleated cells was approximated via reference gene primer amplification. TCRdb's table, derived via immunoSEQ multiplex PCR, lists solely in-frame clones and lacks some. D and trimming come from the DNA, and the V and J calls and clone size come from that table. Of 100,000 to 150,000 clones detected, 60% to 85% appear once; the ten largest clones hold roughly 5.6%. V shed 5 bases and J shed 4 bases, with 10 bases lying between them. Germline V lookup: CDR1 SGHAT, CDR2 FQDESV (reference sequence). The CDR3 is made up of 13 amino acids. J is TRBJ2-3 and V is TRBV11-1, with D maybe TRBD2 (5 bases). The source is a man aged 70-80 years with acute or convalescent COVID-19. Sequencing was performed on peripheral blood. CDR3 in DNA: TGTGCCAGCAGCCGACGGGGTCCAGATACGCAGTATTTT. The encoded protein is CASSRRGPDTQYF.